A selection of T cell receptor beta chains follows, all from one sample in a study of T cells in Graves' hyperthyroidism and ophthalmopathy. TCRdb itself ran the multiplex PCR reads through MiXCR, one entry per CDR3 protein. Of some 400,000 distinct CDR3 sequences listed, approximately 15% were seen once; the top ten hold 20%. The sample comprised blood. The origin of the receptors is a man aged 25-45 years with Graves' hyperthyroidism that later progressed to Graves' ophthalmopathy. The CDR3 runs from the conserved cysteine through the conserved F or W. The D gene is left open where the match is weak. Part of the rows lack a size; the others show once, few, many or a class for expanded clones.

TRBJ1-4	.	.	TRBV6-1	CASMRVRAGEKLFF	TGTGCCAGCATGAGGGTCAGGGCAGGTGAAAAACTGTTTTTT
TRBJ1-1	many	TRBD1	TRBV20-1	CSARGRRQGAVLMNTEAFF	TGCAGTGCTAGAGGCCGGAGACAGGGGGCGGTCCTCATGAACACTGAAGCTTTCTTT
TRBJ2-1	many	TRBD2	TRBV5-1	CASSWGLAGGMDEQFF	TGCGCCAGCAGCTGGGGACTAGCGGGGGGGATGGATGAGCAGTTCTTC
TRBJ1-2	.	.	TRBV4-1	CASSREGSNYGYTF	TGCGCCAGCAGCCGAGAGGGTTCTAACTATGGCTACACCTTC
TRBJ1-1	few	TRBD1	TRBV5-4	CASSMSPGQGGTEAFF	TGTGCCAGCAGCATGTCCCCGGGACAGGGAGGCACTGAAGCTTTCTTT
TRBJ2-3	few	.	TRBV6-1	CAGGIGGPRTDTQYF	TGTGCCGGCGGAATCGGGGGGCCCCGCACAGATACGCAGTATTTT
TRBJ1-5	.	TRBD1	TRBV4-1	CASSQEDGTESNRPQHF	TGCGCCAGCAGCCAAGAGGACGGGACAGAGTCCAATAGGCCCCAGCATTTT
TRBJ1-3	many	.	TRBV2	CASSERVGNTIYF	TGTGCCAGCAGTGAAAGGGTTGGAAACACCATATATTTT
TRBJ2-7	many	TRBD2	TRBV9	CASSVVAGDQYEQYF	TGTGCCAGCAGCGTAGTCGCGGGGGACCAGTACGAGCAGTACTTC
TRBJ1-5	many	TRBD1	TRBV2	CASRIGTGDQPQHF	TGTGCCAGCAGGATCGGGACAGGGGATCAGCCCCAGCATTTT
TRBJ2-5	many	.	TRBV7-9	CASSFPKGYGQETQYF	TGTGCCAGCAGCTTTCCGAAAGGGTATGGGCAAGAGACCCAGTACTTC
TRBJ1-5	few	.	TRBV3-1	CASSQGWGDQPQHF	TGTGCCAGCAGCCAAGGTTGGGGGGATCAGCCCCAGCATTTT
TRBJ1-5	many	.	TRBV30	CAWSVGAASNQPQHF	TGTGCCTGGAGTGTAGGAGCCGCTAGCAATCAGCCCCAGCATTTT
TRBJ2-7	many	TRBD1	TRBV7-6	CASSLGTGVAYEQYF	TGTGCCAGCAGCTTAGGGACAGGGGTTGCTTACGAGCAGTACTTC
TRBJ1-1	many	.	TRBV7-9	CASSLPEQGTEAFF	TGTGCCAGCAGCTTACCGGAACAGGGCACTGAAGCTTTCTTT
TRBJ2-4	few	.	TRBV20-1	CSAKRSGVGGNIQYF	TGCAGTGCCAAGAGAAGCGGGGTAGGGGGAAACATTCAGTACTTC
TRBJ2-7	few	.	TRBV12-3/TRBV12-4	CASRDGSYEQYF	TGTGCCAGCAGAGACGGCTCCTACGAGCAGTACTTC
TRBJ2-5	many	.	TRBV2	CAFGETQYF	TGTGCCTTTGGGGAGACCCAGTACTTC
TRBJ1-1	many	TRBD1	TRBV12-3/TRBV12-4	CASTRTGGLDTEAFF	TGTGCCAGCACCCGGACAGGTGGTTTGGACACTGAAGCTTTCTTT
TRBJ1-5	many	.	TRBV28	CASRPPGARQPQHF	TGTGCCAGCAGGCCCCCAGGGGCGCGTCAGCCCCAGCATTTT